This T cell receptor (beta chain) was identified in a study of multiple sclerosis patients with progressive multifocal leukoencephalopathy. Measured with immunoSEQ multiplex PCR; TCRdb has only the in-frame clones, and not every one. The sample includes around 25,000 clones, approximately 90% of them seen just once. The sample's time point: 12 to 13 months of natalizumab therapy. Longitudinal control samples came from natalizumab-treated multiple sclerosis patients without PML. For this clone: The antigen is undetermined.

The CDR3 has 15 amino acids. Germline V CDR1 and CDR2: SGHDN, FVKESK. The J segment lost 7 bases and the V segment lost 0 bases, leaving 9 bases of the junction unmatched. General study findings and limits: No common TRBV or TRBJ usage or pairing appeared at PML.

The chain uses TRBV14 and TRBJ2-7, with TRBD1 identical over 7 bases. Source: PBMCs, taken from a patient treated with natalizumab. The TCR sequence derives from a man under 40 with multiple sclerosis. As DNA, the CDR3 is TGTGCCAGCAGCCAAGATAAGGGGGCGCTTTGGGAGCAGTACTTC. It specifies CASSQDKGALWEQYF.